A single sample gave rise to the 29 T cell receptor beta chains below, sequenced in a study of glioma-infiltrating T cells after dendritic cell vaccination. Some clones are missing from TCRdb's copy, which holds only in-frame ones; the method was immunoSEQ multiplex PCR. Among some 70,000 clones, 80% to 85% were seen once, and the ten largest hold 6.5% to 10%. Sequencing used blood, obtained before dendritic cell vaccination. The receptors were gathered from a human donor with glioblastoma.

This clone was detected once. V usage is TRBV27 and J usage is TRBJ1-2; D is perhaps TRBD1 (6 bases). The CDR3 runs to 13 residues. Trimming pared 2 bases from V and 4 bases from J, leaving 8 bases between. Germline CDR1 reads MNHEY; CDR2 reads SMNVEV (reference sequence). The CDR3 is CASSLKGVYGYTF. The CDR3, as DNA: TGTGCCAGCAGTTTAAAGGGGGTCTATGGCTACACCTTC.

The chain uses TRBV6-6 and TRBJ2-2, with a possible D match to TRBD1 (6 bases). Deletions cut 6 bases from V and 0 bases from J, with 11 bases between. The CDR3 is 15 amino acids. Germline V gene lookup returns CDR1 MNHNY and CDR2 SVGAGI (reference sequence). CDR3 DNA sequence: TGTGCCAGCAGACGGACAGCGGCGAACACCGGGGAGCTGTTTTTT. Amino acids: CASRRTAANTGELFF.

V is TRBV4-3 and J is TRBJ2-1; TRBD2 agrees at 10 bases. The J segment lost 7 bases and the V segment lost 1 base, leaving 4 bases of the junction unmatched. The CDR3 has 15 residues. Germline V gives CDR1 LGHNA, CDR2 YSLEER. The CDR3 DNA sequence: TGCGCCAGCAGCCAAGGACTAGCGGGTAATAATGAGCAGTTCTTC. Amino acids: CASSQGLAGNNEQFF.

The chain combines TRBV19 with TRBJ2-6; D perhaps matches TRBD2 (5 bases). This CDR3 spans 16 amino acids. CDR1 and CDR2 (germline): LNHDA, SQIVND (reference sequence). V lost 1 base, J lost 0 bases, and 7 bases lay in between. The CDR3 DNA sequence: TGTGCCAGTAGTATAGCGGGGAACTCTGGGGCCAACGTCCTGACTTTC. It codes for CASSIAGNSGANVLTF.

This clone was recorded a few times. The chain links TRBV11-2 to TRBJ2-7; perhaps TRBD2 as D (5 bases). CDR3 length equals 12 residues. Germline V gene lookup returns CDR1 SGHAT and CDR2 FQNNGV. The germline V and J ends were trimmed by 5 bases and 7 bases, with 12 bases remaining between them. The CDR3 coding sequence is TGTGCCAGCAGCCCAAATCTAGCAGAGCAGTACTTC. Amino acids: CASSPNLAEQYF. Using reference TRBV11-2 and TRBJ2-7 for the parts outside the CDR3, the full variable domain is EAGVAQSPRYKIIEKRQSVAFWCNPISGHATLYWYQQILGQGPKLLIQFQNNGVVDDSQLPKDRFSAERLKGVDSTLKIQPAKLEDSAVYLCASSPNLAEQYFGPGTRLTVT.

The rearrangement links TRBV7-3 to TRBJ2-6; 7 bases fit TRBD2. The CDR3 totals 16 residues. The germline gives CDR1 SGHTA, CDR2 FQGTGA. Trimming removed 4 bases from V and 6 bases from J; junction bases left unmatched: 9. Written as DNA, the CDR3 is TGTGCCAGCAGCTCAACCGGGAGGACTTTGGCCAACGTCCTGACTTTC. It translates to CASSSTGRTLANVLTF.

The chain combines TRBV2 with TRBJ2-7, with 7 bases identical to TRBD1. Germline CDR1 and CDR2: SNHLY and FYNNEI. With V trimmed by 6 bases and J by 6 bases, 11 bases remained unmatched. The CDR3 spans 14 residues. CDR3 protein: CASRVGQALGEQYF. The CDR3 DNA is TGTGCCAGCAGGGTAGGACAGGCCCTAGGCGAGCAGTACTTC.

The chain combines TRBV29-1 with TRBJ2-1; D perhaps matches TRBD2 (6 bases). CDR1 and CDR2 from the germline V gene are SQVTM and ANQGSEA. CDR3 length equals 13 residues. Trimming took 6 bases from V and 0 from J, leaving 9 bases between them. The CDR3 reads CSVGTRSYNEQFF. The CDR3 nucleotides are TGCAGCGTCGGGACTCGCTCCTACAATGAGCAGTTCTTC.

The CDR3 loop reads CASIHPGEGYGYTF. The CDR3, as DNA: TGTGCCAGCATCCACCCAGGGGAGGGCTATGGCTACACCTTC. V is TRBV6-6 and J is TRBJ1-2; TRBD1 might be the D (6 bases). This CDR3 has 14 residues. Germline loops: CDR1 MNHNY, CDR2 SVGAGI (reference sequence). Trimming took 7 bases from V and 4 from J, leaving 16 bases between them.

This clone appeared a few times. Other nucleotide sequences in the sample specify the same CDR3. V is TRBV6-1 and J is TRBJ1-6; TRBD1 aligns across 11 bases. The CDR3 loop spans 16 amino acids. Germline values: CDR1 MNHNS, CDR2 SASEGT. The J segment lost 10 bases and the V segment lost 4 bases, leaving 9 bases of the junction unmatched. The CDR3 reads CASSAGTGGLGSPLHF. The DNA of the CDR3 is TGTGCCAGCAGTGCAGGGACAGGGGGTTTAGGATCACCCCTCCACTTT.

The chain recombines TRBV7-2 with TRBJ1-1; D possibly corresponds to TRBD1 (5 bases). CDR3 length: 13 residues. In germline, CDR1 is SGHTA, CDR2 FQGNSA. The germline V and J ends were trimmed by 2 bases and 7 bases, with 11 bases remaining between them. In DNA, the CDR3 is TGTGCCAGCAGCTTACTGAGGCAGGGTGAAGCTTTCTTT. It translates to CASSLLRQGEAFF. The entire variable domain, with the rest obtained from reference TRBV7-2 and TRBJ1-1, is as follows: GAGVSQSPSNKVTEKGKDVELRCDPISGHTALYWYRQSLGQGLEFLIYFQGNSAPDKSGLPSDRFSAERTGGSVSTLTIQRTQQEDSAVYLCASSLLRQGEAFFGQGTRLTVV.

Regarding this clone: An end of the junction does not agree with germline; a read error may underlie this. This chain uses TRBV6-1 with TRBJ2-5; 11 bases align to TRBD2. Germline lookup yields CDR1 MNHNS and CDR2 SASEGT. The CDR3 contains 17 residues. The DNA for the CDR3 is TGTGCCAGCAGTGAATTAGCTAGCGGGGGGACGCGAGAGGCCCAGTACTTC. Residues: CASSELASGGTREAQYF.

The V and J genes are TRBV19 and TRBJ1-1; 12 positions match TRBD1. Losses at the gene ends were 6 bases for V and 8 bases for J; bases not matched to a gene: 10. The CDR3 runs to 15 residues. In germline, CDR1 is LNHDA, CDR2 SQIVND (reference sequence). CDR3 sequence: CASRTTPGTGGEAFF. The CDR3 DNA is TGTGCCAGTAGGACTACTCCCGGGACAGGGGGCGAAGCTTTCTTT.

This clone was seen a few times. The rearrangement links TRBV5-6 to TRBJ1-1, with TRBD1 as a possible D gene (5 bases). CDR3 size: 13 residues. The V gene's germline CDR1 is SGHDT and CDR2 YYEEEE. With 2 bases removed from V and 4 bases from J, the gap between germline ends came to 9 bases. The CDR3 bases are TGTGCCAGCAGCTTTGGGACTTCCACTGAAGCTTTCTTT. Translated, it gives CASSFGTSTEAFF. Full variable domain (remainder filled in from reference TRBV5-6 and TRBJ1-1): DAGVTQSPTHLIKTRGQQVTLRCSPKSGHDTVSWYQQALGQGPQFIFQYYEEEERQRGNFPDRFSGHQFPNYSSELNVNALLLGDSALYLCASSFGTSTEAFFGQGTRLTVV.

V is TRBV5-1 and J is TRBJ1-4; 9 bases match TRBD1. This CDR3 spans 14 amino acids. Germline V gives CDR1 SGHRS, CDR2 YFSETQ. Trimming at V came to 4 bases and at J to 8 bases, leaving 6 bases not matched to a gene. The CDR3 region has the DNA TGCGCCAGCAGCGGGACAGGGCCGGGGGAAAAACTGTTTTTT. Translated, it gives CASSGTGPGEKLFF.

CDR3 in DNA: TGTGCCAGCAGCTACGACCAGCTCCAGGGCTATGGCTACACCTTC. Its translation is CASSYDQLQGYGYTF. This chain connects TRBV5-4 to TRBJ1-2; D is possibly TRBD1 (5 bases). Trimming took 3 bases from V and 4 from J, leaving 16 bases between them. The CDR3 has 15 residues. Germline loops: CDR1 SGHNT, CDR2 YYREEE (reference sequence).

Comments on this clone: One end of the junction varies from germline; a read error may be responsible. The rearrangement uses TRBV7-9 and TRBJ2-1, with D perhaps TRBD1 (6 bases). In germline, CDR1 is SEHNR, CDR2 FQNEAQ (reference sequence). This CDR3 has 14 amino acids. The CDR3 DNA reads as TGTGCCAGCAGCTTAGAGGTCAGCTCCCAGGGGCCGCTCTTC. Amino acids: CASSLEVSSQGPLF.

CDR3 amino acids: CASSLTSGGAGDTQYF. The CDR3 DNA sequence: TGTGCCAGCAGCTTAACCAGCGGGGGGGCAGGAGATACGCAGTATTTT. The V and J genes are TRBV7-8 and TRBJ2-3, with TRBD2 matching over 10 bases. The V gene end was trimmed by 2 bases and the J gene end by 5 bases; junction bases not matched to a gene: 7. Germline CDR1 reads SGHVS; CDR2 reads FQNEAQ. The CDR3 is 16 amino acids.

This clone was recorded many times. Here the CDR3 reads CASSSTGGQNEKLFF. Here the CDR3 DNA reads TGCGCCAGCAGCTCAACAGGGGGTCAAAATGAAAAACTGTTTTTT. The V gene is TRBV5-1, the J gene TRBJ1-4, with 8 bases lining up with TRBD1. The CDR3 runs 15 residues. The germline gives CDR1 SGHRS, CDR2 YFSETQ. The ends lost 3 bases at V and 5 bases at J; junction bases unmatched: 6.

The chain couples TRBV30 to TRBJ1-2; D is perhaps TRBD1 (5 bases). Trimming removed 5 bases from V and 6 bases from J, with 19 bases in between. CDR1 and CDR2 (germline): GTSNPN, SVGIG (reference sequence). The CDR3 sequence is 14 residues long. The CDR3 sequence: CAWSPGGTADGYTF. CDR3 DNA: TGTGCCTGGTCCCCCGGGGGAACAGCGGATGGCTACACCTTC.

CDR3 in DNA: TGTGCCAGCAGCTTGGACACCCAGGGTTCCTATGGCTACACCTTC. It encodes CASSLDTQGSYGYTF. The J gene is TRBJ1-2, the V gene TRBV5-5; possibly TRBD1 for D (5 bases). Germline V CDR1 and CDR2: SGHKS, YYEKEE (reference sequence). The CDR3 consists of 15 residues. Trimming removed 0 bases from V and 4 bases from J, with 13 bases in between.

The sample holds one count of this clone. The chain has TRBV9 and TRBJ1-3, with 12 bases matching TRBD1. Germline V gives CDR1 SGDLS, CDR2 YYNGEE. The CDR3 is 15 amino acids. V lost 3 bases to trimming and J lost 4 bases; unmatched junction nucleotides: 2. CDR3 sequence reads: CASSAGTGGGNTIYF. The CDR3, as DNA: TGTGCCAGCAGCGCCGGGACAGGGGGCGGAAACACCATATATTTT.

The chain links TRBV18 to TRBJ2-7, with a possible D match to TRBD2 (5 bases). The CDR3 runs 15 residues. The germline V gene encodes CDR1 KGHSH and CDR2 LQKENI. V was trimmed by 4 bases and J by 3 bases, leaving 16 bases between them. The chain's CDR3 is CASSLYAGIDYEQYF. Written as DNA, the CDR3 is TGTGCCAGCTCACTATACGCCGGGATAGACTACGAGCAGTACTTC.

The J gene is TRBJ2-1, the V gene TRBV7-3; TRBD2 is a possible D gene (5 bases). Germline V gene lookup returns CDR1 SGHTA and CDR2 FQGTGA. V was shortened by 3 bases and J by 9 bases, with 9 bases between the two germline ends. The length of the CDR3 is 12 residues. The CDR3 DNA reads TGTGCCAGCAGCTTCACCGCGGGTGAGCAGTTCTTC. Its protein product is CASSFTAGEQFF.

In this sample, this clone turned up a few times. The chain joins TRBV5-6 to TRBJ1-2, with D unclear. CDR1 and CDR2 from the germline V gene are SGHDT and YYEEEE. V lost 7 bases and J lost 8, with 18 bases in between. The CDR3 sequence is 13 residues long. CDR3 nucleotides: TGTGCCAGCCGCGGGCAGGAGGTCATCGGCTACACCTTC. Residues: CASRGQEVIGYTF.

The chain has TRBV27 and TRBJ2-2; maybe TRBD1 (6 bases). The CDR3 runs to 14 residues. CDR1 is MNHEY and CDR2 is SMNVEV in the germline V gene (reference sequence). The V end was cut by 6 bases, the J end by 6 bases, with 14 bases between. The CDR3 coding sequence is TGTGCCAGCAGCCCAGGGGAAATGGCCGGGGAGCTGTTTTTT. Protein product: CASSPGEMAGELFF.

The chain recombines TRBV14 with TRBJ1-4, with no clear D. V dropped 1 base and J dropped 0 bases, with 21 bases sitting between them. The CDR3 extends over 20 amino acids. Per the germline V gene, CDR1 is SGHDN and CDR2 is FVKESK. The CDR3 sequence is CASSQGLGRESLATNEKLFF. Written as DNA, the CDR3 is TGTGCCAGCAGCCAAGGGCTAGGCCGGGAGAGCCTTGCAACTAATGAAAAACTGTTTTTT.

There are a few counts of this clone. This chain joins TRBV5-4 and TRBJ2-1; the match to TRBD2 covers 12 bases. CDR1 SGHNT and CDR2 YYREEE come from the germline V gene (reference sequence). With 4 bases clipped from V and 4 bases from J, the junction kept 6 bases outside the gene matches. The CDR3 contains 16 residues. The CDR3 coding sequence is TGTGCCAGCAGCGGTGAGCTAGCGGGGGGGTACAATGAGCAGTTCTTC. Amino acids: CASSGELAGGYNEQFF.

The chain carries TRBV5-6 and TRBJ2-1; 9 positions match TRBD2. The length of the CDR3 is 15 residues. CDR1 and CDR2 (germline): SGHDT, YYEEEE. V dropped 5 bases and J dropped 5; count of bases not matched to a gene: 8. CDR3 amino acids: CASSLSGGRNNEQFF. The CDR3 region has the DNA TGTGCCAGCAGTCTGAGCGGGGGGCGGAACAATGAGCAGTTCTTC.